This T cell receptor (beta chain) was retrieved from a study of cytomegalovirus exposure and HLA in healthy donors (dated by TCRdb to about 2017). In the study overall: An earlier analysis of several hundred of the donors reported 250 to 350 Gb of sequence data and 117 million unique TCR beta sequences from about 179 million T cells. Around 330 gigabases of sequencing data and around 80 million unique TCR sequences made up an early release that covered 500 to 650 HLA-typed donors. Of the 300 to 500 genotyped donors, 81% were placed in the genetic ancestry cluster associated with self-reported Caucasian donors. The study was designed to test whether signatures of past pathogen exposure could be identified by cataloging public T cell receptors. The study used immunosequencing to profile the T cell repertoires of some 600 subjects and linked those repertoires to cytomegalovirus serostatus. Besides the first cohort of more than 650 subjects, a separate validation cohort made up of roughly 120 different subjects was used. The study combined high-throughput TCR immunosequencing, statistical association of individual TCRs with disease status, and machine learning to predict cytomegalovirus infection status. To study patterns of TCR occurrence, a later analysis re-analyzed previously published TCR beta repertoires from around 670 donors and added high-resolution HLA genotyping. In the later analysis, no new phenotypic data were used to find candidate immune exposures; instead, reliance was placed on TCR beta sequences and their occurrence across donors. An earlier analysis of 587 of the donors applied high-throughput TCR beta sequencing to assess whether each TCR beta V gene segment acted as functional or pseudogenic. Donor age, sex, ethnicity and CMV serostatus were compiled together with the repertoire data. A later genetic analysis used genome-wide SNP genotypes for about 60% of the roughly 700 donors, treating that subset as a discovery cohort. Every repertoire in the discovery cohort had been generated on one and the same sequencing platform. HLA typing included class I and class II loci at four-digit resolution. Typing coverage differed by locus: A, B, C, DRB1 and DQB1 were typed in roughly 629-630 donors, DQA1 in 500 to 550, DPA1 in approximately 610, and DPB1 in about 450. Roughly 5 DR-DQ haplotypes were handled as single units for association and clustering because linkage in the cohort was strong. Among about 370 genotyped donors of the cohort, an average of around 240,000 unique TCR beta nucleotide sequences was sequenced per donor, of which roughly 18% were non-productive.

Library preparation was by the immunoSEQ multiplex PCR assay. A mixture of 60 forward primers for TCR Vbeta segments and 13 reverse primers for TCR Jbeta segments was used in the multiplex PCR. A multiplex PCR assay on genomic DNA amplified the CDR3 region of rearranged TCR beta genes. On the Illumina HiSeq System, the amplified TCR beta libraries were sequenced as 87-base-pair reads. In the source study's methods: Across the 500 to 850 repertoires, a later analysis counted 78 million or so unique TCR beta chains, some 11 million of which were shared by at least two donors. Raw reads were error-corrected and collapsed into unique sequences by a nearest-neighbor algorithm in which closely related sequences were merged to remove PCR and sequencing errors. To assign V, D and J gene segments, CDR3 sequences were aligned to IMGT reference sequences. For a sequence to be retained, a match of at least six nucleotides to both a V gene segment and a J gene segment was required. Rearrangements were called productive when the CDR3 lacked stop codons and stayed in frame with V and J; all others were non-productive. Following IMGT convention, CDR3 was defined as the stretch from the second conserved V-encoded cysteine up to the conserved J-encoded phenylalanine. Sequences without an unambiguous match to a single V gene segment were excluded from the earlier analysis of 450 to 650 of the donors. An earlier analysis of fewer than 750 of the donors called V segments functional above 56.7% productive rearrangements and segregating when the between-donor standard deviation exceeded 5%. A statistical classification framework was developed to diagnose cytomegalovirus status using the catalog of TCR beta chain sequences. V and J gene assignment, in a later analysis, came from comparing TCR nucleotide sequences with IMGT/GENE-DB human TR gene sequences. The TCRdist pipeline was used in a later analysis to assign CDR3 sequences and most-parsimonious VDJ recombination scenarios. In a later analysis, each TCR beta chain was defined by its CDR3 amino acid sequence together with its V-gene family, and reads without a unique V-gene family were excluded. A later analysis removed roughly 590 highly shared, low-generation-probability nucleotide sequences to deal with suspected cross-contamination and a sequencing artifact. A later analysis calculated a clonal expansion index for each public chain from normalized within-repertoire ranks of inferred template counts. In a later analysis, generation probabilities were computed with a VDJ recombination model fitted to out-of-frame rearrangements, and the resulting probabilities were checked against IGoR. In a later analysis, TCR-TCR, TCR-HLA and TCR-CMV co-occurrence was scored with hypergeometric tests, and a repertoire-size bias correction was applied to TCR pairs. In a later analysis, false discovery rates were estimated by permuting HLA or CMV assignments 20 times. In a later analysis, co-occurring TCRs were grouped using DBSCAN, with TCRdist sequence similarity added in when clustering inside HLA-allele-positive subsets. Repertoires with fewer than 30,000 or more than 120,000 public chains, plus five repertoires with anomalous nucleotide sharing, were excluded from co-occurrence clustering. TCRdb mirrors the immuneACCESS table, restricted to in-frame sequences. Some clones are absent from its copies; in checked studies, under half trace to an unresolved V gene, and the reason for the others is unknown. V, J and clone size derive from that table, while D and trimming were established from the DNA sequence. Recorded for this sample are 150,000 or so clones; approximately 72% of them occurred a single time. About 2.5% of the sample is taken by the ten largest.

Here is what the overall study found, with its caveats: While some public TCRs were present in many individuals, most TCR sequences turned up only very rarely across donors. A cluster of highly shared sequence variants was judged likely to be a technical artifact of the sequencing pipeline. When HLA alleles, especially DR and DQ, strongly co-occurred, attributing TCR associations to individual alleles was difficult. A few of the identified cytomegalovirus-associated TCR beta chains were confirmed in vitro to be specific for cytomegalovirus antigens. Because some donors lacked HLA typing at each locus, the association tests relied only on the typed subset. The only immune exposure information available for the cohort was CMV serostatus. Correlated functional status among segregating V segments might be attributable to linkage disequilibrium, but an unknown experimental factor could not be ruled out. A later analysis found that HLA-associated TCR beta chains were more clonally expanded and had lower generation probabilities than equally common non-associated chains. Broadly in line with IMGT annotations, most TCR beta V segments showed up in productive rearrangements about 90% or about 30% of the time in an earlier analysis of under 700 of the donors. In a later analysis, most CMV-associated TCR beta chains were found to appear HLA-restricted, with HLA associations seemingly driven largely by CMV exposure. In this cohort, only TCR beta chains were sequenced, and detectable features were limited by the absence of alpha or paired-chain data. In a later genetic analysis, a missense DCLRE1C variant was associated with V-gene and J-gene trimming of TCR beta chains, and the association was replicated in an independent cohort. According to the authors, the approach could potentially be generalized to other disease states and immunological phenotypes. Sequencing depth was assumed to be roughly uniform across donors in the presence/absence analyses, though that assumption may not hold. A later analysis associated about 18,000 TCR beta sequences with specific HLA alleles at a false discovery rate of 0.05. A further reported finding was that TCR beta sequences accurately predicted the HLA-A and HLA-B alleles for most subjects in the first cohort. In a later genetic analysis, fewer N-insertions in productive TCRs were reported among donors in an Asian-associated ancestry cluster than the roughly 700-donor mean. In a later analysis, several top co-occurrence clusters were reported to appear linked to parvovirus B19, influenza, CMV and Epstein-Barr virus. In a later analysis, the rate of TCR association differed among HLA loci, with DRB1 alleles having the most associated TCRs and HLA-C alleles having the fewest. Cytomegalovirus status was reported to be diagnosed by the classifier with high specificity and sensitivity in both the original and validation cohorts. A total of 164 TCR beta chains were listed by the study as associated with cytomegalovirus. Because counts were too low, around 17 rarely observed V segments, including chromosome 9 orphons, were left out of the earlier analysis of 587 of the donors.

In regard to this clone: The target of this receptor is not known. The input lacks base qualities; no much larger clone sits a single base away.

The cohort comprised several hundred healthy bone marrow donors. At the time of sampling, every cohort member was nominally healthy, though immune exposures that went unrecorded were likely present. CMV serostatus was positive for about 270 and negative for about 50% of the roughly 700 cohort members, and was not recorded for this donor. A peripheral blood sample was provided by each donor, and peripheral blood mononuclear cells were used for TCR beta sequencing. The Qiagen DNeasy Blood Extraction Kit was used to extract genomic DNA from the blood cell samples. Sequenced: PBMCs. The receptor comes from a human donor in good health.

In nucleotide form, the sequence is TGCGCCAGCGGCGGACAGGGGGCCACAGATACGCAGTATTTT. Translated, it reads CASGGQGATDTQYF. The rearranged segments are TRBV5-1 and TRBJ2-3, with 11 bases aligning to TRBD1. Based on the germline V gene, the CDR1 and CDR2 sequences are SGHRS and YFSETQ. After removal of 7 bases from V and 2 bases from J, the junction retains 3 bases not matched to a gene. The CDR3, cysteine through phenylalanine, is 14 amino acids long. CDR3 DNA is the only sequence kept; it has 42 bases, read in frame from the first base.